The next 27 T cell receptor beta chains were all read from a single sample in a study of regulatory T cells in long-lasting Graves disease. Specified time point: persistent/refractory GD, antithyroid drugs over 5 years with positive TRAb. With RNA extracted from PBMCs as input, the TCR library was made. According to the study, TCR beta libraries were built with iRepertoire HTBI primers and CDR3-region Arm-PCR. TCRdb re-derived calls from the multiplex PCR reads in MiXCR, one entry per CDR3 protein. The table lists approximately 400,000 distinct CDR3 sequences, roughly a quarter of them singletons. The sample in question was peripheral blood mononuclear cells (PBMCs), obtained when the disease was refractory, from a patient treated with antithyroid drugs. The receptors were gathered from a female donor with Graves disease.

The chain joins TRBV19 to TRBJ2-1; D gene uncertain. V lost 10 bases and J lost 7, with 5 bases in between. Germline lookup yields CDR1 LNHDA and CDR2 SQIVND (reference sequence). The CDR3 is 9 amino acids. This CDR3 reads CATKNEQFF. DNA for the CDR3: TGTGCCACTAAAAATGAGCAGTTCTTC.

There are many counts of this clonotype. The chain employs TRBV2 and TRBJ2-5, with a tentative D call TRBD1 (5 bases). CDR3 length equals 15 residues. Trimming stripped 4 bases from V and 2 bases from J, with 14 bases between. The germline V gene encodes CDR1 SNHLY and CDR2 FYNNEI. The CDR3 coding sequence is TGTGCCAGCAGTGCGCAGGGTTCGGTACAAGAGACCCAGTACTTC. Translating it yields CASSAQGSVQETQYF.

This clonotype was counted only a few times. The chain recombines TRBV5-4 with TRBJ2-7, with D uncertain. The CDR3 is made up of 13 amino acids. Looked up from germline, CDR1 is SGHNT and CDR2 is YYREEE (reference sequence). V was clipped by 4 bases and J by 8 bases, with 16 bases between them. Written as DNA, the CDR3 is TGTGCCAGCAGCCCCACGTCTGCCGCGAAGCAGTACTTC. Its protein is CASSPTSAAKQYF. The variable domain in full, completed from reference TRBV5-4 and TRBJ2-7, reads ETGVTQSPTHLIKTRGQQVTLRCSSQSGHNTVSWYQQALGQGPQFIFQYYREEENGRGNFPPRFSGLQFPNYSSELNVNALELDDSALYLCASSPTSAAKQYFGPGTRLTVT.

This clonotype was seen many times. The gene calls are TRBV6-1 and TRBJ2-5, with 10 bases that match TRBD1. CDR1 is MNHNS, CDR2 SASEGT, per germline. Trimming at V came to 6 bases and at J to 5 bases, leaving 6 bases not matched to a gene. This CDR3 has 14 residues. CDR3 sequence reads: CASRRTGGGETQYF. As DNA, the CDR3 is TGTGCCAGCAGAAGGACAGGGGGAGGGGAGACCCAGTACTTC.

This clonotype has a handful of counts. CDR3 residues: CASSQDWGRGRSEQFF. The CDR3 region has the DNA TGTGCCAGCAGCCAAGATTGGGGGAGGGGAAGATCAGAGCAGTTCTTC. V is TRBV3-1 and J is TRBJ2-1; 7 positions match TRBD2. The length of the CDR3 is 16 residues. Germline V gives CDR1 LGHDT, CDR2 YNNKEL (reference sequence). V dropped 0 bases and J dropped 10; count of bases not matched to a gene: 12.

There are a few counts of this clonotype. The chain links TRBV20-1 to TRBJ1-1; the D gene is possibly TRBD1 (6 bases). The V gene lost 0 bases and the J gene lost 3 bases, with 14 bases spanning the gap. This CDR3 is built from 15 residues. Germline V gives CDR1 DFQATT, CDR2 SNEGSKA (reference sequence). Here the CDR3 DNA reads TGCAGTGCTAGAGATCTAGGGCAGGGGTACACTGAAGCTTTCTTT. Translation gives CSARDLGQGYTEAFF.

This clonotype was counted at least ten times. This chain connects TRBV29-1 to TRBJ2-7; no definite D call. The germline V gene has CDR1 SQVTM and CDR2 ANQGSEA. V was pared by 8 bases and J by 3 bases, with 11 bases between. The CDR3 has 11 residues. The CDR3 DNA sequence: TGCAGCACAAAAACGGGCTACGAGCAGTACTTC. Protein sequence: CSTKTGYEQYF.

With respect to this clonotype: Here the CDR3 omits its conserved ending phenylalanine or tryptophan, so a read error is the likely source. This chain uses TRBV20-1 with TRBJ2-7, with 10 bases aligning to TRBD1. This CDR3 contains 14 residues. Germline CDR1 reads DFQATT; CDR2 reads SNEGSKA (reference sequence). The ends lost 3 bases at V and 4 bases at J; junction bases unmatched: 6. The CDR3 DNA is TGCAGTGCTAGGGCCGGGACAGGGGAATACGAGCAGTACCTC. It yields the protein CSARAGTGEYEQYL.

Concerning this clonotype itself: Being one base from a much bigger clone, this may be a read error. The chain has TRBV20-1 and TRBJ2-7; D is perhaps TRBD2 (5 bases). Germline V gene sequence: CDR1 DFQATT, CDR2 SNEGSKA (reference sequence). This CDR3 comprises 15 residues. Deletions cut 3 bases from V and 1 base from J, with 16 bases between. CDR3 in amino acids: CSASDPRRFSYEQYF. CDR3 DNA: TGCAGTGCTAGTGACCCGAGGAGGTTTTCCTACGAGCAGTACTTC.

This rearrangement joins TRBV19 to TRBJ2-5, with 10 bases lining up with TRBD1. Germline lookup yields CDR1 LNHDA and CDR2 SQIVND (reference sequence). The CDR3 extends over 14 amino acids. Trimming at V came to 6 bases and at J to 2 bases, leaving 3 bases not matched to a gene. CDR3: CASRQDRGQETQYF. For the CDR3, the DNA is TGTGCCAGTAGACAGGACAGGGGGCAAGAGACCCAGTACTTC.

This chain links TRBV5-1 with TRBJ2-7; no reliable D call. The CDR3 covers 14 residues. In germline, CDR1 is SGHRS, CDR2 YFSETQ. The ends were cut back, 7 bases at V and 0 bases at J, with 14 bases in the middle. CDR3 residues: CASPPMESSYEQYF. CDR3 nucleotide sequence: TGCGCCAGCCCACCCATGGAGTCCTCCTACGAGCAGTACTTC.

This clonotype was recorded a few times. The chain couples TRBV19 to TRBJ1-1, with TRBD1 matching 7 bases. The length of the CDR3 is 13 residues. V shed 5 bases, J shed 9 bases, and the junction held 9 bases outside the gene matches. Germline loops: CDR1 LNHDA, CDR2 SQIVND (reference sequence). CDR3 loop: CASSPAGTDKAFF. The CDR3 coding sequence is TGTGCCAGTAGTCCCGCCGGGACAGATAAAGCTTTCTTT.

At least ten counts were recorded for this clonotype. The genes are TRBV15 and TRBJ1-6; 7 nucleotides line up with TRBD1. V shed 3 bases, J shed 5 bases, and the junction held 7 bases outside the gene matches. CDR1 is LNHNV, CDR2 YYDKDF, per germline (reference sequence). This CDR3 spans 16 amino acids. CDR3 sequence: CATSSGKGANNSPLHF. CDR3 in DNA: TGTGCCACCAGCAGTGGTAAGGGGGCAAATAATTCACCCCTCCACTTT.

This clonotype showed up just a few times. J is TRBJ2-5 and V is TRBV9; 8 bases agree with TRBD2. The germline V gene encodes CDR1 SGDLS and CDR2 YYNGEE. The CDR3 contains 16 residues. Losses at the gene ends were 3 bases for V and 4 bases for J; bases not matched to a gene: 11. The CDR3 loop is CASSGGGAGVGETQYF. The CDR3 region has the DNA TGTGCCAGCAGCGGGGGGGGAGCGGGAGTTGGAGAGACCCAGTACTTC.

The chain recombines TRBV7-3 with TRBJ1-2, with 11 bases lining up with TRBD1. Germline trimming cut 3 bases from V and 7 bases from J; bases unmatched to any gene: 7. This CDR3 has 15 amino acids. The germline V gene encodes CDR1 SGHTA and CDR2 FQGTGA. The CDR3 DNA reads TGTGCCAGCAGCTTGGGTGGACAGGGGGCTGGTGGCTACACCTTC. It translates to CASSLGGQGAGGYTF. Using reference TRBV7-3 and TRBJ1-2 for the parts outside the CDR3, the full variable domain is GAGVSQTPSNKVTEKGKYVELRCDPISGHTALYWYRQSLGQGPEFLIYFQGTGAADDSGLPNDRFFAVRPEGSVSTLKIQRTERGDSAVYLCASSLGGQGAGGYTFGSGTRLTVV.

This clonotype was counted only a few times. Written as DNA, the CDR3 is TGTGCCAGCAGCCGCTCCTCACAGCGTACGTCATCTGGCTACACCTTC. Its translation is CASSRSSQRTSSGYTF. The chain carries TRBV7-9 and TRBJ1-2; D is ambiguous. Trimming stripped 5 bases from V and 7 bases from J, with 23 bases between. CDR3 length: 16 residues. Germline V gene data show CDR1 as SEHNR and CDR2 as FQNEAQ (reference sequence).

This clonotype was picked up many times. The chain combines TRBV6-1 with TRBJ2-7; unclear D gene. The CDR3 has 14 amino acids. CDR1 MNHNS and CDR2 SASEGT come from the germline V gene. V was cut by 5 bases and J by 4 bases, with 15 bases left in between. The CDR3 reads CASSPRSLGYEQYF. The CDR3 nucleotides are TGTGCCAGCAGTCCTCGTAGCCTCGGGTACGAGCAGTACTTC.

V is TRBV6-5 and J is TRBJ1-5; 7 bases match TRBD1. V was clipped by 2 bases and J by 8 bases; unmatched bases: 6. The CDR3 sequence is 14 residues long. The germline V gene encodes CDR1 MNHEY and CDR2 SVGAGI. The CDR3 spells CASSYGQEREPQHF. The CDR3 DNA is TGTGCCAGCAGTTACGGACAGGAAAGGGAGCCCCAGCATTTT.

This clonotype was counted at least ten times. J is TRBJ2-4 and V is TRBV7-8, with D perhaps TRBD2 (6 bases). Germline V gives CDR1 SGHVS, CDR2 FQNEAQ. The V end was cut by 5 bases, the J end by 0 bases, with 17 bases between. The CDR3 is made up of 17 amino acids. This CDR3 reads CASSPVGGVLAKNIQYF. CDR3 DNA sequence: TGTGCCAGCAGCCCCGTCGGCGGGGTTTTAGCCAAAAACATTCAGTACTTC.

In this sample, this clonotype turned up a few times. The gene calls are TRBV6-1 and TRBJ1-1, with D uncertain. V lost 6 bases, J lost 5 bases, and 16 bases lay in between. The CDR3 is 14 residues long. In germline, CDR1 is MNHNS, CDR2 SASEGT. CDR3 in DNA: TGTGCCAGCAGACGGACGGATAGGAGAACTGAAGCTTTCTTT. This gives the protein CASRRTDRRTEAFF.

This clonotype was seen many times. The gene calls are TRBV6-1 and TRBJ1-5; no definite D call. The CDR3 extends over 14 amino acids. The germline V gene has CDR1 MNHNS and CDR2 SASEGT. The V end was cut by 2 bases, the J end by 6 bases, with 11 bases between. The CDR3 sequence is CASSESRVGQPQHF. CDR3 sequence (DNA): TGTGCCAGCAGTGAATCGAGGGTCGGTCAGCCCCAGCATTTT.

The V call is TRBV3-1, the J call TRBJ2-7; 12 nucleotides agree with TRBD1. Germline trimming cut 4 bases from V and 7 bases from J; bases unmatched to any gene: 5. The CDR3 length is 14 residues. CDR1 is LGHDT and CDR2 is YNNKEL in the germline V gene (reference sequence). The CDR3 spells CASSRGQGAREQYF. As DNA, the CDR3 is TGTGCCAGCAGCCGGGGACAGGGGGCGCGGGAGCAGTACTTC.

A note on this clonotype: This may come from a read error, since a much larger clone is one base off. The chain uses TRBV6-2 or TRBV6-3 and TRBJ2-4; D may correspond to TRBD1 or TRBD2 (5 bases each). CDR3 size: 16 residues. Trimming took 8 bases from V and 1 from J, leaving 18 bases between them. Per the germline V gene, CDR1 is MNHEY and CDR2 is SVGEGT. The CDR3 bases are TGTGCCAGCGGTTCCAGGGACCTAGAGGCCAAAAACATTCAGTACTTC. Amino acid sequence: CASGSRDLEAKNIQYF.

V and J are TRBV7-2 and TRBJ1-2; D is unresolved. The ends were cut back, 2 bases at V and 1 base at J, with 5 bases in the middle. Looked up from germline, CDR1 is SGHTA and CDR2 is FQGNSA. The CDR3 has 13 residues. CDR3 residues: CASSLTYNYGYTF. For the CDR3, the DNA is TGTGCCAGCAGCTTAACATATAACTATGGCTACACCTTC.

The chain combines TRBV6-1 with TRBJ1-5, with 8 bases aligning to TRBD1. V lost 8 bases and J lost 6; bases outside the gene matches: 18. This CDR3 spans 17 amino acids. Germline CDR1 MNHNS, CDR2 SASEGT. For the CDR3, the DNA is TGTGCCAGCCATAAGGTCGGTGGACAGGGCCGAGTTCAGCCCCAGCATTTT. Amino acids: CASHKVGGQGRVQPQHF.

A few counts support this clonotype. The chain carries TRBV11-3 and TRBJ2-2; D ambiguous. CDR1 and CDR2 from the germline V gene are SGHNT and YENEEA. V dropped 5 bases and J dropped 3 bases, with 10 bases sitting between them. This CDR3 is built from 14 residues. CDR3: CASSRLRDTGELFF. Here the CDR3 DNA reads TGTGCCAGCAGCCGATTACGGGACACCGGGGAGCTGTTTTTT.

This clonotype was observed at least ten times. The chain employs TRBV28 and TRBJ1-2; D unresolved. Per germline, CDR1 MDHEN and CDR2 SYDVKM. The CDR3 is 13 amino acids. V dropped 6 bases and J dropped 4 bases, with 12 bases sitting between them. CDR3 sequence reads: CASRKTATYGYTF. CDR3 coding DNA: TGTGCCAGCAGAAAGACGGCAACCTATGGCTACACCTTC.